This TCR beta chain was sequenced for a study of blood T cell repertoires in COVID-19. Study-wide context: Sites in the United States, Italy and Spain provided acute and convalescent COVID-19 samples. Sources were T cells, B-cell-depleted T cells, or PBMCs; the material itself was cDNA or gDNA.

The authors' processing: Reference gene primers were amplified, and this amplification served to estimate nucleated cell counts. Data came from immunoSEQ multiplex PCR; TCRdb stores just in-frame clones and leaves some out. V, J and clone size are those of that table, while D and trimming were read from the DNA. The table has over 75,000 clones, less than 85% seen once. CDR1 and CDR2 from the germline V gene are SGHAT and FQNNGV. With 0 bases removed from V and 1 base from J, the gap between germline ends came to 9 bases. The CDR3 runs to 15 residues. Sequencing used peripheral blood. This clonotype was sampled from a human donor in a cohort sampled during active COVID-19. The rearrangement joins TRBV11-2 to TRBJ2-5; D gene unclear. This CDR3 reads CASSLDWARQETQYF. The CDR3 DNA is TGTGCCAGCAGCTTAGATTGGGCACGCCAAGAGACCCAGTACTTC. Using reference TRBV11-2 and TRBJ2-5 for the parts outside the CDR3, the full variable domain is EAGVAQSPRYKIIEKRQSVAFWCNPISGHATLYWYQQILGQGPKLLIQFQNNGVVDDSQLPKDRFSAERLKGVDSTLKIQPAKLEDSAVYLCASSLDWARQETQYFGPGTRLLVL.